One and the same sample provided the 10 T cell receptor beta chains below, sequenced in a study of cytomegalovirus exposure and HLA in healthy donors. Primers: 60 Vbeta forward and 13 Jbeta reverse. Here immunoSEQ multiplex PCR was the method, and the copy in TCRdb shows in-frame clones only, minus some. The table lists approximately 150,000 clones, roughly 80% of them singletons, with 3.5% to 5.5% in the top ten. Sequencing input: PBMCs. The source of these receptors is a woman between 35 and 50 years old in good health and CMV-seropositive.

The CDR3 reads CASSTRDSRNTGELFF. As DNA, the CDR3 is TGTGCCAGTAGTACGAGGGACTCCCGGAACACCGGGGAGCTGTTTTTT. This chain uses TRBV19 with TRBJ2-2; a weak D match, TRBD2 (6 bases). The CDR3 sequence is 16 residues long. The V end was cut by 4 bases, the J end by 1 base, with 13 bases between. Germline V gives CDR1 LNHDA, CDR2 SQIVND (reference sequence).

This chain uses TRBV7-3 with TRBJ2-3; 12 positions match TRBD1. Germline V gene data show CDR1 as SGHTA and CDR2 as FQGTGA. The length of the CDR3 is 18 residues. The V gene end was trimmed by 1 base and the J gene end by 2 bases; junction bases not matched to a gene: 7. CDR3: CASSLRDRGPLSTDTQYF. The CDR3 DNA reads TGTGCCAGCAGCTTAAGGGACAGGGGGCCCTTATCCACAGATACGCAGTATTTT.

This chain joins TRBV28 and TRBJ2-3, with a possible D match to TRBD2 (5 bases). The CDR3 sequence is 16 residues long. Germline V gene lookup returns CDR1 MDHEN and CDR2 SYDVKM. V shed 3 bases and J shed 0 bases, with 13 bases lying between them. For the CDR3, the DNA is TGTGCCAGCAGTTTTGGAAGAAGCGGTAGCACAGATACGCAGTATTTT. Translated: CASSFGRSGSTDTQYF.

The rearrangement links TRBV30 to TRBJ2-3, with 12 bases lining up with TRBD1. The CDR3 consists of 16 residues. Germline lookup yields CDR1 GTSNPN and CDR2 SVGIG (reference sequence). Trimming removed 5 bases from V and 1 base from J; junction bases left unmatched: 7. CDR3 bases: TGTGCCTGGGGGGGGACAGGGGGCGTCGGCACAGATACGCAGTATTTT. It is translated as CAWGGTGGVGTDTQYF.

Comments on this clone: Compared with germline, one end of the junction differs, possibly owing to a read error. The CDR3 DNA follows: TGTGCCAGCAGCTTCTACGGGGAGCTGTCTTTT. Translated: CASSFYGELSF. The chain carries TRBV13 and TRBJ2-2; possibly TRBD2 for D (5 bases). This CDR3 spans 11 amino acids. Germline lookup yields CDR1 PRHDT and CDR2 FYEKMQ (reference sequence).

This chain uses TRBV19 with TRBJ1-5; D unresolved. The germline V and J ends were trimmed by 3 bases and 4 bases, with 7 bases remaining between them. The CDR3 sequence is 13 residues long. The germline CDR1 and CDR2 sequences are LNHDA and SQIVND (reference sequence). The CDR3 DNA sequence: TGTGCCAGTAGTATCTTTGCGAATCAGCCCCAGCATTTT. It encodes CASSIFANQPQHF.

This clone was found a few times. The CDR3 DNA reads as TGTGCCAGCAGCTTAATTAGCGGCAGCACAGATACGCAGTATTTT. It encodes CASSLISGSTDTQYF. The chain joins TRBV7-9 to TRBJ2-3, with D maybe TRBD2 (6 bases). Trimming took off 2 bases at V and 0 bases at J, with 9 bases between the two ends. There are 15 residues in the CDR3. Germline CDR1 and CDR2: SEHNR and FQNEAQ (reference sequence).

The CDR3 coding sequence is TGTGCCAGCAGACTAGCGGGGGCCCTAGCCAAAAACATTCAGTACTTC. This sequence encodes CASRLAGALAKNIQYF. The genes are TRBV2 and TRBJ2-4; 11 bases are shared with TRBD2. CDR1 is SNHLY, CDR2 FYNNEI, per germline. With 6 bases clipped from V and 0 bases from J, the junction kept 4 bases outside the gene matches. The CDR3 runs 16 residues. Combining the CDR3 with reference TRBV2 and TRBJ2-4 gives the whole variable domain EPEVTQTPSHQVTQMGQEVILRCVPISNHLYFYWYRQILGQKVEFLVSFYNNEISEKSEIFDDQFSVERPDGSNFTLKIRSTKLEDSAMYFCASRLAGALAKNIQYFGAGTRLSVL.

The table lists this clone with a count of one. The V and J genes are TRBV13 and TRBJ2-5, with D uncertain. With the DNA end fitting TRBJ2-7 better, the J assignment may be wrong. The germline V gene encodes CDR1 PRHDT and CDR2 FYEKMQ (reference sequence). The CDR3 extends over 14 amino acids. The CDR3 coding sequence is TGTGCCAGCAGCTTAGGCAGTAGGTTGGGCGAGCAGTACTTC. Translation: CASSLGSRLGEQYF.

V is TRBV7-7 and J is TRBJ2-2; tentative D call: TRBD2 (6 bases). The CDR3 contains 18 residues. Germline V gives CDR1 SSHAT, CDR2 FNYEAQ (reference sequence). The V and J ends lost 4 bases and 1 base respectively, with 19 bases between them. The CDR3 region is CASSSTRVAGLNTGELFF. Here the CDR3 DNA reads TGTGCCAGCAGCTCAACCCGTGTTGCGGGGCTGAACACCGGGGAGCTGTTTTTT.